This T cell receptor (beta chain) was retrieved from a study of CD8+ T cells in alopecia areata. About the study: A regimen of oral tofacitinib, 5 to 10 mg twice daily, was given to treated patients.

Sampling of alopecia areata patients yielded lesional scalp punch biopsies as well as peripheral blood. Extracted RNA was reverse transcribed into cDNA, the sequencing template. The protocol was immunoSEQ multiplex PCR, while the TCRdb copy is restricted to in-frame clones and leaves out a portion. The table lists some 150,000 clones, approximately 65% of them singletons. Overall study findings and caveats: Sequencing of scalp samples also captures resident alphabeta T cells of normal skin. Greater clonality was observed in lesional scalp samples, especially alopecia totalis/universalis, versus normal scalp.

Of note for this clone: Its antigen is currently unknown.

The CDR3 totals 15 residues. Germline CDR1 and CDR2: GTSNPN and SVGIG (reference sequence). The J segment lost 4 bases and the V segment lost 3 bases, leaving 11 bases of the junction unmatched. This sequence joins TRBV30 and TRBJ1-2, with 7 positions matching TRBD1. Sequences were derived from CD8+ T cells sorted from blood, sampled at week 0. The TCR comes from a human donor with alopecia areata. The CDR3 DNA follows: TGTGCCTGGAGGACAGGGCCAGGGCGGGCCTATGGCTACACCTTC. As protein: CAWRTGPGRAYGYTF. The whole variable domain, filled in from reference TRBV30 and TRBJ1-2, reads SQTIHQWPATLVQPVGSPLSLECTVEGTSNPNLYWYRQAAGRGLQLLFYSVGIGQISSEVPQNLSASRPQDRQFILSSKKLLLSDSGFYLCAWRTGPGRAYGYTFGSGTRLTVV.